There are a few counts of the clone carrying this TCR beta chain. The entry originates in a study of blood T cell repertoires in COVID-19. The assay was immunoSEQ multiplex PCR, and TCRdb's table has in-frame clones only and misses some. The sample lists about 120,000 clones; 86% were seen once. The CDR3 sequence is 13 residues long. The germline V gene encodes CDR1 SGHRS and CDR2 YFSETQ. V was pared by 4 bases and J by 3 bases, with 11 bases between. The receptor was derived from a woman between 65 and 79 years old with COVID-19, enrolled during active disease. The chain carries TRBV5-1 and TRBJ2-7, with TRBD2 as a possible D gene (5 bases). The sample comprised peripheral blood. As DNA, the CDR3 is TGCGCCAGCAGCCCGGGGAGACACTACGAGCAGTACTTC. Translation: CASSPGRHYEQYF. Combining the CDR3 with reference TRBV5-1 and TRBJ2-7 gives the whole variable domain KAGVTQTPRYLIKTRGQQVTLSCSPISGHRSVSWYQQTPGQGLQFLFEYFSETQRNKGNFPGRFSGRQFSNSRSEMNVSTLELGDSALYLCASSPGRHYEQYFGPGTRLTVT.